The subject of this entry is one T cell receptor (beta chain). The trim removed 8 bases at V and 3 bases at J, leaving 22 bases unmatched. The CDR3 runs to 19 residues. CDR1 and CDR2 from the germline V gene are MNHEY and SMNVEV (reference sequence). TCRdb reanalysed the 5' RACE reads using MiXCR and keeps one entry per CDR3 protein. The profile shows tens of thousands of distinct CDR3 sequences, approximately 27% of them singletons. The sorted Tregs were CD4+CD25+CD127-/low cells. What was sequenced was tumor-infiltrating Tregs sorted from the breast tumor. This receptor was obtained from a female donor with breast cancer. This chain links TRBV27 with TRBJ2-1, with 7 bases matching TRBD2. CDR3 coding DNA: TGTGCCAGCGTAACCAAACACCGGGGGGAGCGGTGGAACTACAATGAGCAGTTCTTC. Amino acids: CASVTKHRGERWNYNEQFF.